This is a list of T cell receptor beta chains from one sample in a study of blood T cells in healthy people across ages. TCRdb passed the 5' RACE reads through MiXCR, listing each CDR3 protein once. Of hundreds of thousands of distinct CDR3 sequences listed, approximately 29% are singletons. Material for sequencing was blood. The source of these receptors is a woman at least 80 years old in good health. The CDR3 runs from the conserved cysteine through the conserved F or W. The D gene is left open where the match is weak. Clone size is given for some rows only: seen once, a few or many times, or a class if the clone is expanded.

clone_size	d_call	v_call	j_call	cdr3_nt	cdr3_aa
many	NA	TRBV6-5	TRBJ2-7	TGTGCCAGCAGCCAAAGCTGGGGGCAGGGAACCTACGAGCAGTACTTC	CASSQSWGQGTYEQYF
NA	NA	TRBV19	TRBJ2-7	TGTGCCAGTAGTGCCCGCCAAACGCCAGGCTACGAGCAGTACTTC	CASSARQTPGYEQYF
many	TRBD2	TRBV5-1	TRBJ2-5	TGCGCCAGCAGCCCGGGACTAGCGGGGGAAGAGACCCAGTACTTC	CASSPGLAGEETQYF
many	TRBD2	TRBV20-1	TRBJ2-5	TGCAGTGCGACCTGGGGGCGCCCTACCGGGGGGGTAGAGACCCAGTACTTC	CSATWGRPTGGVETQYF
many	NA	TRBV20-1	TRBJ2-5	TGCAGTGCTTTATTGACAGGCCGATCGGAGACCCAGTACTTC	CSALLTGRSETQYF
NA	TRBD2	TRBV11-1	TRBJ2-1	TGTACCAGCAGCTTAGAGACGGGGGGCTACAATGAGCAGTTCTTC	CTSSLETGGYNEQFF
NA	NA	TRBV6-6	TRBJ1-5	TGTGCCAGCAGTTCGGACGGGACGAATCAGCCCCAGCATTTT	CASSSDGTNQPQHF
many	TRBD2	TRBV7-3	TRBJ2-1	TGTGCCAGCAGCCCGTTTAGCGGGGGGACCTACAATGAGCAGTTCTTC	CASSPFSGGTYNEQFF
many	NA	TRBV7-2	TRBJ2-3	TGTGCCAGCAGCTTAGCCAGGGCTAGCACAGATACGCAGTATTTT	CASSLARASTDTQYF
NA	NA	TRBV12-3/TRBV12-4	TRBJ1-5	TGTGCCAGCAGATTAACGGGTATCCAGCCCCAGCATTTT	CASRLTGIQPQHF
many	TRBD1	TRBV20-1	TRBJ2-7	TGCAGTGCTAGAGGTAACGACAGGGTGCGAGAGCAGTACTTC	CSARGNDRVREQYF
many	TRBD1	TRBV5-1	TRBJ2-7	TGCGCCAGCAGCTCCGGGACAGTCCTGACCCTTTACGAGCAGTACTTC	CASSSGTVLTLYEQYF
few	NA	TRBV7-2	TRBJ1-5	TGTGCCAGCAGCTTAGATTTGGGTTTCAATCAGCCCCAGCATTTT	CASSLDLGFNQPQHF
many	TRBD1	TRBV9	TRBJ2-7	TGTGCCAGCAGCGCGACAGGGTCCTACGAGCAGTACTTC	CASSATGSYEQYF
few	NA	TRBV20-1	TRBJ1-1	TGCAGTGCTAGCCCGAATAGGGGTCCGGGGACTGAAGCTTTCTTT	CSASPNRGPGTEAFF
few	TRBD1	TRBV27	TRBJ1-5	TGTGCCAGCAGTACGCTCGGGACAGACAATGGTAGTGGTCAGCCCCAGCATTTT	CASSTLGTDNGSGQPQHF
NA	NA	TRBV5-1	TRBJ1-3	TGCGCCAGCAGCTTGGTACCTAGCCGTGCGTCTGGAAACACCATATATTTT	CASSLVPSRASGNTIYF
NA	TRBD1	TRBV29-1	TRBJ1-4	TGCAGCACCCTGACAGGGACTACAACTAATGAAAAACTGTTTTTT	CSTLTGTTTNEKLFF
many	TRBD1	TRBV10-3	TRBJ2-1	TGTGCCATCAGTCGAGGGACAGGGACCTACAATGAGCAGTTCTTC	CAISRGTGTYNEQFF
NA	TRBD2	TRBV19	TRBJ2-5	TGTGCCAGTAGTCGGCTAGCGGGGTTAACGTACCAAGAGACCCAGTACTTC	CASSRLAGLTYQETQYF